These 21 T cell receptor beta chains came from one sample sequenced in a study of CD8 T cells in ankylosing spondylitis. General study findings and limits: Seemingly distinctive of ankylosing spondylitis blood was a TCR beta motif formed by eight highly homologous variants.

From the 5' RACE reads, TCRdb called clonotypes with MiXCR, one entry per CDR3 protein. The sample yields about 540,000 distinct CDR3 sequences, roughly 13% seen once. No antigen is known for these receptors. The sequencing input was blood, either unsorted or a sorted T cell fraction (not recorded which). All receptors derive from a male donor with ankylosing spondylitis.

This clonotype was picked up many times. The CDR3 protein is CASSPLDHNSPLHF. CDR3 nucleotides: TGTGCCAGCAGCCCCTTGGACCATAATTCACCCCTCCACTTT. This sequence joins TRBV12-3 or TRBV12-4 and TRBJ1-6; no reliable D call. V gave up 6 bases and J gave up 5 bases, with 11 bases separating them. CDR3 size: 14 residues.

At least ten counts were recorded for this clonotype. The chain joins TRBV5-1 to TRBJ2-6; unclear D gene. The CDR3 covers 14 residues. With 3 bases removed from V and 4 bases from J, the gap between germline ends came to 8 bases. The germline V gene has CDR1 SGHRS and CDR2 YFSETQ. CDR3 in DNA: TGCGCCAGCAGCTCAACATCCGGGGCCAACGTCCTGACTTTC. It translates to CASSSTSGANVLTF. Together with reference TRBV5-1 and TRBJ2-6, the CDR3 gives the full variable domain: KAGVTQTPRYLIKTRGQQVTLSCSPISGHRSVSWYQQTPGQGLQFLFEYFSETQRNKGNFPGRFSGRQFSNSRSEMNVSTLELGDSALYLCASSSTSGANVLTFGAGSRLTVL.

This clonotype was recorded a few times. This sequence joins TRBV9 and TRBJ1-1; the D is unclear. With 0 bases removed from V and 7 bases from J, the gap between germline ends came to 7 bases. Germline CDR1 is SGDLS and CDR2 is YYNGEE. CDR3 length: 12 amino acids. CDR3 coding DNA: TGTGCCAGCAGCGTAGTGAACGGTGAAGCTTTCTTT. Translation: CASSVVNGEAFF.

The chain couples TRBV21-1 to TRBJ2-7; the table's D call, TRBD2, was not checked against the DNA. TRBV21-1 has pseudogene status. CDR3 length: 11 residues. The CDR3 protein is CASSSGHEQYV. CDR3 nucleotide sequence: TGTGCCAGTAGTAGCGGACACGAGCAGTACGTC.

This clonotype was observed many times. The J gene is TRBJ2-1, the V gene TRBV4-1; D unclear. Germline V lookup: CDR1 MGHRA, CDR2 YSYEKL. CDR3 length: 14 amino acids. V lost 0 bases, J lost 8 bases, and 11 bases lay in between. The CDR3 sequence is CASSQDWGADEQFF. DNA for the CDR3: TGCGCCAGCAGCCAAGATTGGGGTGCCGATGAGCAGTTCTTC.

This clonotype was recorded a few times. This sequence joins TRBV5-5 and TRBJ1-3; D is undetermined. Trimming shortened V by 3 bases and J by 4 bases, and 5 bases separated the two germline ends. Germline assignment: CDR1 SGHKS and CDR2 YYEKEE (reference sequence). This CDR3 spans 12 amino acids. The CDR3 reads CASSSWGNTIYF. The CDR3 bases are TGTGCCAGCAGCTCGTGGGGAAACACCATATATTTT.

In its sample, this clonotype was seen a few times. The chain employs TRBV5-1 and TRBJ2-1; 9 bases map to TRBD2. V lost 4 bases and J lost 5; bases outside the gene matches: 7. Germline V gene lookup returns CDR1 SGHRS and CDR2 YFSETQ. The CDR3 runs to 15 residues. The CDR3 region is CASSATSGPNNEQFF. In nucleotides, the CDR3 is TGCGCCAGCAGCGCGACTAGCGGACCTAACAATGAGCAGTTCTTC. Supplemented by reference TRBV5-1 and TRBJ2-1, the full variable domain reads KAGVTQTPRYLIKTRGQQVTLSCSPISGHRSVSWYQQTPGQGLQFLFEYFSETQRNKGNFPGRFSGRQFSNSRSEMNVSTLELGDSALYLCASSATSGPNNEQFFGPGTRLTVL.

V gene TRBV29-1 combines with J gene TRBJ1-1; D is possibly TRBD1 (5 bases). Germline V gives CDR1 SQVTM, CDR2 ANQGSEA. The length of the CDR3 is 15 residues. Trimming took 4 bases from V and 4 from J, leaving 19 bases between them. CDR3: CSVVDRGGLGTEAFF. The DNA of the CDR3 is TGCAGCGTTGTGGATCGGGGGGGGTTGGGCACTGAAGCTTTCTTT. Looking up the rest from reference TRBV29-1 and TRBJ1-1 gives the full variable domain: SAVISQKPSRDICQRGTSLTIQCQVDSQVTMMFWYRQQPGQSLTLIATANQGSEATYESGFVIDKFPISRPNLTFSTLTVSNMSPEDSSIYLCSVVDRGGLGTEAFFGQGTRLTVV.

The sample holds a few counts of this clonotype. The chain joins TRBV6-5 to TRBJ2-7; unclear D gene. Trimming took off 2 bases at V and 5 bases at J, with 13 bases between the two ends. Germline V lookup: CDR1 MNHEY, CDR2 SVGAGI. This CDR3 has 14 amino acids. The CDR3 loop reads CASSYPQAGHEQYV. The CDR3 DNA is TGTGCCAGCAGTTACCCCCAAGCTGGCCACGAGCAGTACGTC.

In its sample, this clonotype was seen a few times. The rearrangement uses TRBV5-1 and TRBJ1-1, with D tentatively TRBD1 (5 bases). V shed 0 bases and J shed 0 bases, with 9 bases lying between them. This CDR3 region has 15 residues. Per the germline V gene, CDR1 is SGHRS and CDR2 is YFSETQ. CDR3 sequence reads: CASSLDRPMNTEAFF. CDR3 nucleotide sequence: TGCGCCAGCAGCTTGGACAGGCCCATGAACACTGAAGCTTTCTTT.

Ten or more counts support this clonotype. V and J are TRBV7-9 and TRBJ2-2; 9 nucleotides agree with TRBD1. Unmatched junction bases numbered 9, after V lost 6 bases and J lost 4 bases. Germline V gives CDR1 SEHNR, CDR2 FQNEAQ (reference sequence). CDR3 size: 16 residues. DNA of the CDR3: TGTGCCAGCAGTGGACCGGGACAGGGTTTCACCGGGGAGCTGTTTTTT. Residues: CASSGPGQGFTGELFF.

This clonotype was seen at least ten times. The CDR3, as DNA: TGTGCCACCAGCAGAGACGGGGGGGCCGGGGAGCTGTTTTTT. Protein: CATSRDGGAGELFF. J is TRBJ2-2 and V is TRBV15; 8 positions agree with TRBD2. CDR1 and CDR2 from the germline V gene are LNHNV and YYDKDF (reference sequence). J lost 6 bases, V lost 0 bases, and 0 bases had no gene match. This CDR3 is built from 14 residues. Looking up the rest from reference TRBV15 and TRBJ2-2 gives the full variable domain: DAMVIQNPRYQVTQFGKPVTLSCSQTLNHNVMYWYQQKSSQAPKLLFHYYDKDFNNEADTPDNFQSRRPNTSFCFLDIRSPGLGDTAMYLCATSRDGGAGELFFGEGSRLTVL.

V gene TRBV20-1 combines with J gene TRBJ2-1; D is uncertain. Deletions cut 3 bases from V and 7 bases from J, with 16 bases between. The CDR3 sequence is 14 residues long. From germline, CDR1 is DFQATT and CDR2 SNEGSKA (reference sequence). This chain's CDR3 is CSARKVGPWNEQFF. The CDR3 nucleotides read TGCAGTGCTAGGAAAGTGGGCCCCTGGAATGAGCAGTTCTTC.

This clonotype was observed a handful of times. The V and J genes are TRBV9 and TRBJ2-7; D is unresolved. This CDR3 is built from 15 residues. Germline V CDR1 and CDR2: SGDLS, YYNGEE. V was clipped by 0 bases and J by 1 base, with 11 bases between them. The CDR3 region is CASSVGPRQSYEQYF. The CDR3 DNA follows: TGTGCCAGCAGCGTAGGGCCTCGGCAGTCCTACGAGCAGTACTTC.

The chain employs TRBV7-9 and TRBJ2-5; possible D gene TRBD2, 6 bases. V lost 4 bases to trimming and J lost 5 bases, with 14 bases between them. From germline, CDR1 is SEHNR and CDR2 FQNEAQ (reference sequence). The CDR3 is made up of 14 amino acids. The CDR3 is CASSSSGTPETQYF. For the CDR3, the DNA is TGTGCCAGCAGCTCCTCCGGGACTCCGGAGACCCAGTACTTC.

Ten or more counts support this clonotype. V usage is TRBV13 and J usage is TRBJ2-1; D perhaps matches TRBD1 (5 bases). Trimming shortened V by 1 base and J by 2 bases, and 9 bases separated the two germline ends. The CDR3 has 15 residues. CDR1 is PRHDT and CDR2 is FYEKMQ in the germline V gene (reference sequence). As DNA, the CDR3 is TGTGCCAGCAGCTTAGAAGGACAAACCTACAATGAGCAGTTCTTC. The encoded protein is CASSLEGQTYNEQFF.

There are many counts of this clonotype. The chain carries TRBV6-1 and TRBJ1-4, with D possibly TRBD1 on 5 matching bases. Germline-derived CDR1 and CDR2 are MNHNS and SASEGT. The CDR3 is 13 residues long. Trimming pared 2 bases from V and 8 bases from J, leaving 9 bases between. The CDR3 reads CASSEQGGEKLFF. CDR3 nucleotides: TGTGCCAGCAGTGAACAGGGTGGAGAAAAACTGTTTTTT.

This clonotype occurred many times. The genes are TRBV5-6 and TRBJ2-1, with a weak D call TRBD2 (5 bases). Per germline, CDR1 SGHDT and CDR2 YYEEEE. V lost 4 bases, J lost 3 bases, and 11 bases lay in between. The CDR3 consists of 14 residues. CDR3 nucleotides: TGTGCCAGCAGCCTCAGGAGCGGCTACAATGAGCAGTTCTTC. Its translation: CASSLRSGYNEQFF.

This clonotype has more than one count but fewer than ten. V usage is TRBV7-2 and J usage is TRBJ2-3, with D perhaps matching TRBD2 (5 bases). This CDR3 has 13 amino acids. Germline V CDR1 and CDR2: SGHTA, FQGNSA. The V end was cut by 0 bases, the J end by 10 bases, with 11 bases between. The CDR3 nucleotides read TGTGCCAGCAGCTTAGCGGAGGCGGGTCCGCAGTATTTT. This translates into CASSLAEAGPQYF.

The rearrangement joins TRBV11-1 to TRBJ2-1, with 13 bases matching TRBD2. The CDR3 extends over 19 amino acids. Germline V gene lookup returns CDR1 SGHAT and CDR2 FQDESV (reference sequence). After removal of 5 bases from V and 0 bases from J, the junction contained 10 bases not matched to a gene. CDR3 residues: CASSATSGRVRTSYNEQFF. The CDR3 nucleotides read TGTGCCAGCAGCGCAACTAGCGGGAGGGTCCGGACCTCCTACAATGAGCAGTTCTTC.

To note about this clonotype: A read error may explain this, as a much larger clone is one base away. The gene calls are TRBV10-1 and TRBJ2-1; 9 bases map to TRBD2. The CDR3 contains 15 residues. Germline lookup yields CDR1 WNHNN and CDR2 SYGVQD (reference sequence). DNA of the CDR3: TGCACCAGCAGTGAGTGGCGGGAGGGCCGTAATGAGCAGTTCTTC. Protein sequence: CTSSEWREGRNEQFF.